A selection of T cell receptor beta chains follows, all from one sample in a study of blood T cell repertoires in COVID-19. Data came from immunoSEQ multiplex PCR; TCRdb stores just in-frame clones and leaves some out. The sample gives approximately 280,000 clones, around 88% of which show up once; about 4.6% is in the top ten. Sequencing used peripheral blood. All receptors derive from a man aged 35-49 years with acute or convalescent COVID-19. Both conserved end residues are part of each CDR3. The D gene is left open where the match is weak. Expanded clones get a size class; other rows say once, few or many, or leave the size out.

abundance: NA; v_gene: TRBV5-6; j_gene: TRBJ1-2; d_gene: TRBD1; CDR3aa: CASSFEPGGLGGYTF; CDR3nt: TGTGCCAGCAGCTTCGAGCCAGGGGGTTTGGGTGGCTACACCTTC
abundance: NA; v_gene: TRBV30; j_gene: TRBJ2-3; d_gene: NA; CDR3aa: CAWSHLAGAFTDTQYF; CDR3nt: TGTGCCTGGAGTCATCTGGCGGGGGCATTCACAGATACGCAGTATTTT
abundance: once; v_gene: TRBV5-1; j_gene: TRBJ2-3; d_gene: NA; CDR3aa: CASSLPGGTDTQYF; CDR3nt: TGCGCCAGCAGCTTGCCAGGGGGCACAGATACGCAGTATTTT
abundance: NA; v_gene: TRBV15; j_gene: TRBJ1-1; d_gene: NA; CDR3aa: CATSRGEAVKTEAFF; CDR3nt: TGTGCCACCAGCAGGGGGGAGGCTGTGAAAACTGAAGCTTTCTTT
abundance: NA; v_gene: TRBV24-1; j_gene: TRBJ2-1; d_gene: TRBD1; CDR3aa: CATSDLGQGSYNEQFF; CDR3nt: TGTGCCACCAGTGACCTGGGACAGGGTTCCTACAATGAGCAGTTCTTC
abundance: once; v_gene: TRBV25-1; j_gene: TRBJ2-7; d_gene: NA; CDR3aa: CASSDHAIQEQYF; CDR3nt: TGTGCCAGCAGTGATCACGCGATACAGGAGCAGTACTTC
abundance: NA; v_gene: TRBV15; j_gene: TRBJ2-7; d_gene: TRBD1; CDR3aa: CATSRDGQGYEQYF; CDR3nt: TGTGCCACCAGCAGAGATGGACAGGGCTACGAGCAGTACTTC
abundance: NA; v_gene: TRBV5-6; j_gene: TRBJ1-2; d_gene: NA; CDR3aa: CASSLVAGNGYTF; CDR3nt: TGTGCCAGCAGCTTGGTGGCAGGAAATGGCTACACCTTC
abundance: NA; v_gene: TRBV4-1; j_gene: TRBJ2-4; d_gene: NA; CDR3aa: CASSQDGAGSSKNIQYF; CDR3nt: TGCGCCAGCAGCCAAGATGGGGCAGGGTCTTCCAAAAACATTCAGTACTTC
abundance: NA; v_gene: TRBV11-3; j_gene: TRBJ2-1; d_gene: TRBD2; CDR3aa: CASSPGRAYYNEQFF; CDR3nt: TGTGCCAGCAGCCCCGGGAGGGCTTACTACAATGAGCAGTTCTTC
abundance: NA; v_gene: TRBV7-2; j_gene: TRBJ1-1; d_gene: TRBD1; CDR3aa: CASSLDRGITEAFF; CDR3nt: TGTGCCAGCAGCTTAGACAGGGGGATCACTGAAGCTTTCTTT
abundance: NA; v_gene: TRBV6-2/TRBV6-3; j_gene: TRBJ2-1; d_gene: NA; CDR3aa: CASSYFGRGDEQFF; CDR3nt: TGTGCCAGCAGTTACTTTGGACGGGGTGACGAGCAGTTCTTC
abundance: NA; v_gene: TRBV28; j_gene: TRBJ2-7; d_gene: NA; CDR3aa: CASSLSVADYEQYF; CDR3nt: TGTGCCAGCAGTTTATCGGTGGCGGACTACGAGCAGTACTTC
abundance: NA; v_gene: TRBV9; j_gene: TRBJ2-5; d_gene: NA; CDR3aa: CASSPGGGSLETQYF; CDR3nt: TGTGCCAGCAGCCCCGGAGGTGGTAGCTTGGAGACCCAGTACTTC
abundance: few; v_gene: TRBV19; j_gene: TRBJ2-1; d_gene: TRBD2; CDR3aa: CASSKSGLAGDNEQFF; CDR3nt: TGTGCCAGTAGTAAGAGTGGACTAGCGGGGGACAATGAGCAGTTCTTC
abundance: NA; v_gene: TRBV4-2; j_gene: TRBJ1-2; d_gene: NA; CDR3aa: CASSPVPGADYGYTF; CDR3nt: TGTGCCAGCAGCCCCGTACCAGGGGCGGACTATGGCTACACCTTC
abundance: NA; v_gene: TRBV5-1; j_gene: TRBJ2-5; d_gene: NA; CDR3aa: CASSPGFQETQYF; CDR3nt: TGCGCCAGCAGCCCAGGGTTTCAAGAGACCCAGTACTTC
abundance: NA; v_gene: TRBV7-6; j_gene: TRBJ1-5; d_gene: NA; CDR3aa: CAPAKDRSNQPQHF; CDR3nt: TGTGCCCCCGCCAAGGACAGAAGTAATCAGCCCCAGCATTTT
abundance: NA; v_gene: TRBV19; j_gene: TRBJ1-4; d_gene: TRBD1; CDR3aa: CASSLRGANEKLFF; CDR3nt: TGTGCCAGTAGTCTCAGGGGGGCTAATGAAAAACTGTTTTTT
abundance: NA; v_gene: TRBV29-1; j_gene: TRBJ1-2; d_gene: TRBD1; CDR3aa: CSAGQGFEANYGYTF; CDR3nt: TGCAGCGCCGGACAGGGGTTCGAAGCCAACTATGGCTACACCTTC
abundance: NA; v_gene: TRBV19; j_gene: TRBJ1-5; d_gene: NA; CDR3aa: CASITGERNQPQHF; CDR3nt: TGTGCCAGTATTACGGGGGAACGTAATCAGCCCCAGCATTTT
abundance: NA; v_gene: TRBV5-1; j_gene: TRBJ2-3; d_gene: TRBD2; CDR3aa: CASSLERTSLTDTQYF; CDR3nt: TGCGCCAGCAGCTTGGAGCGGACTAGCTTAACAGATACGCAGTATTTT
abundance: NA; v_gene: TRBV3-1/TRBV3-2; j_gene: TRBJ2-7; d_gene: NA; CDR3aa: CASSPRGGEQYF; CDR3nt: TGTGCCAGCAGCCCCCGGGGTGGGGAGCAGTACTTC
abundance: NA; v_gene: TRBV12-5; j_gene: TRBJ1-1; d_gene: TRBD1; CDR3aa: CASTGGTEAFF; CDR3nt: TGTGCTAGTACAGGGGGCACTGAAGCTTTCTTT
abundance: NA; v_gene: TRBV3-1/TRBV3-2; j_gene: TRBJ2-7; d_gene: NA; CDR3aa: CASSPGFYEQYF; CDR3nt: TGTGCCAGCAGCCCGGGATTCTACGAGCAGTACTTC
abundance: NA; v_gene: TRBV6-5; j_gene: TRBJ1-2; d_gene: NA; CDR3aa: CASSYEGLTGRYTF; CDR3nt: TGTGCCAGCAGTTACGAGGGACTTACGGGGCGCTACACCTTC
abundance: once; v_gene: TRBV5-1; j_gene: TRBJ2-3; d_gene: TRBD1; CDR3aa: CASRVPMTGGTDTQYF; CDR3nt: TGCGCCAGCAGGGTCCCGATGACAGGGGGCACAGATACGCAGTATTTT
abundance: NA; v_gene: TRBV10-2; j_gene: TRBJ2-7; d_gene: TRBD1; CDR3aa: CASSDTGESYEQYF; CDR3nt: TGCGCCAGCAGCGATACAGGGGAATCCTACGAGCAGTACTTC
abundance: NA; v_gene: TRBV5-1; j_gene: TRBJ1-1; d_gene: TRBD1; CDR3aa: CASSSADRGQTKAFF; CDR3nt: TGCGCCAGCAGCTCGGCGGACAGGGGGCAGACGAAAGCTTTCTTT
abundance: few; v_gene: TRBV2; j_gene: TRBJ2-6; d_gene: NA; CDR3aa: CASSERVVGANVLTF; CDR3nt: TGTGCCAGCAGTGAACGGGTGGTCGGGGCCAACGTCCTGACTTTC
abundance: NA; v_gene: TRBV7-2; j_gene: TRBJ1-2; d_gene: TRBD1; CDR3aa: CASSFRQGASYGYTF; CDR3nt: TGTGCCAGCAGCTTCCGTCAGGGGGCGTCCTATGGCTACACCTTC
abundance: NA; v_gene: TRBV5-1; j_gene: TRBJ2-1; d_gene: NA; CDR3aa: CASSAARGSYNEQFF; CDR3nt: TGCGCCAGCAGCGCCGCCCGGGGTTCCTACAATGAGCAGTTCTTC
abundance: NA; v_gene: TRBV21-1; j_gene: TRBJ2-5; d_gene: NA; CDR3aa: CASSKAKWRGPSMGTQYF; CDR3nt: TGTGCCAGCAGCAAAGCGAAATGGCGGGGGCCATCAATGGGGACCCAGTACTTC